This T cell receptor beta chain was documented in a study of T cell repertoires in cytomegalovirus infection. A single record per CDR3 protein comes from TCRdb applying MiXCR to the reads. The table records around 110,000 distinct CDR3 sequences, about 9.5% of them present only once. The CDR3 contains 14 residues. The ends were cut back, 6 bases at V and 0 bases at J, with 6 bases in the middle. Regarding the study as a whole: Adding up the frequency of public TCR beta families identified people who carried CMV plus the relevant HLA. Dominating the ex vivo response were HLA-C-restricted CMV-specific TCR beta clonotypes.

In its sample, this clonotype was seen many times. What it binds is unknown. Sequencing was performed on PBMCs, sequenced either directly or after in vitro stimulation (not recorded which). The receptor comes from a human donor in good health (CMV status not recorded). Some clones in this sample may be carry-over from other donors' samples. This chain uses TRBV12-3 or TRBV12-4 with TRBJ2-6; no firm D call. The CDR3 spells CASSESSGANVLTF. The CDR3 nucleotides read TGTGCCAGCAGCGAGAGCTCTGGGGCCAACGTCCTGACTTTC.